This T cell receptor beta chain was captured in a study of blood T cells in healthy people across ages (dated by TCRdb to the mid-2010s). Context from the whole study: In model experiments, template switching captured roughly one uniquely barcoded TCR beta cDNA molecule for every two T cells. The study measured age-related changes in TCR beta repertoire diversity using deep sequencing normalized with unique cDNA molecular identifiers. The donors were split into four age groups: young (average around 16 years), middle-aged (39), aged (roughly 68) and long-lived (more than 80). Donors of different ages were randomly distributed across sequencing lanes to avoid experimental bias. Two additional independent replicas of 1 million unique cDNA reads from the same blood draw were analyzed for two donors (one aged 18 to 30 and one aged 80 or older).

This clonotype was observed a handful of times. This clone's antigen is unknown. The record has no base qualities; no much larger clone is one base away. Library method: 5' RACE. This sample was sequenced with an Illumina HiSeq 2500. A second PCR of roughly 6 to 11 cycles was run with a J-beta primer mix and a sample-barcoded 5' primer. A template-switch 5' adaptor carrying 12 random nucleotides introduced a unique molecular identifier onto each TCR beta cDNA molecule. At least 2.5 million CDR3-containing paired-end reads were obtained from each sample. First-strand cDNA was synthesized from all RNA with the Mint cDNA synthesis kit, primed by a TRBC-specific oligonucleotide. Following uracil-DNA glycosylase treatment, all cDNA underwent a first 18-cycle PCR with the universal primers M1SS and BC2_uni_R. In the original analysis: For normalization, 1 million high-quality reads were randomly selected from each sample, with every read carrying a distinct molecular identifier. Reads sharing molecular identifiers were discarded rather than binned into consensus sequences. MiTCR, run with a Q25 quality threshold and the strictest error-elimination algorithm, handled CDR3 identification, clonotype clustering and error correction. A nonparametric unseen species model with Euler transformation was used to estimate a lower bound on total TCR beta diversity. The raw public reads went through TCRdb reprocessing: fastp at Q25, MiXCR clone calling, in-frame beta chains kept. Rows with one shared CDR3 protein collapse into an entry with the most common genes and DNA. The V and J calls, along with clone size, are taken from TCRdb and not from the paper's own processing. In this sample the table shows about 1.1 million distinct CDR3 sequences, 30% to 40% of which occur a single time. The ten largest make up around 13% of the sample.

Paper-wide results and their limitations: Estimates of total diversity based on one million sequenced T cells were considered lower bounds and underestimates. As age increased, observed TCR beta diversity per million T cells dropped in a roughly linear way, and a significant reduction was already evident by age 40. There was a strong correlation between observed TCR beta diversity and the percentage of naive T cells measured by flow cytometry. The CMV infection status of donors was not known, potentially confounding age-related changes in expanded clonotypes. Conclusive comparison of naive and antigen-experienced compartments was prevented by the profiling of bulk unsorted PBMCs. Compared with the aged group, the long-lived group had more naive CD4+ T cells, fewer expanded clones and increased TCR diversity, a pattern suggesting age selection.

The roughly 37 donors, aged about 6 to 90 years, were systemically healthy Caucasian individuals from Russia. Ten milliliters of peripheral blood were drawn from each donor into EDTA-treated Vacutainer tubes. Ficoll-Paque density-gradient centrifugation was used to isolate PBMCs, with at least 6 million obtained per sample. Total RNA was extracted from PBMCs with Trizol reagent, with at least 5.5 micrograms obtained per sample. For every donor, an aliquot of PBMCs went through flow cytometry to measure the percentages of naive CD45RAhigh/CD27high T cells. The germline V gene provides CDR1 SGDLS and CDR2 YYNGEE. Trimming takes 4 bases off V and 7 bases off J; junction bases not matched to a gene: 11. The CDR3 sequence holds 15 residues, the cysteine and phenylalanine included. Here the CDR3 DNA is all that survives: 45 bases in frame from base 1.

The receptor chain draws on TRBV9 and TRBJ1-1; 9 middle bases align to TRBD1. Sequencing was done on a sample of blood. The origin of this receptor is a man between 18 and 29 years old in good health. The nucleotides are TGTGCCAGCAGCCCTTCCAACAGGGGGCTGGGTGAAGCTTTCTTT. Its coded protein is CASSPSNRGLGEAFF.